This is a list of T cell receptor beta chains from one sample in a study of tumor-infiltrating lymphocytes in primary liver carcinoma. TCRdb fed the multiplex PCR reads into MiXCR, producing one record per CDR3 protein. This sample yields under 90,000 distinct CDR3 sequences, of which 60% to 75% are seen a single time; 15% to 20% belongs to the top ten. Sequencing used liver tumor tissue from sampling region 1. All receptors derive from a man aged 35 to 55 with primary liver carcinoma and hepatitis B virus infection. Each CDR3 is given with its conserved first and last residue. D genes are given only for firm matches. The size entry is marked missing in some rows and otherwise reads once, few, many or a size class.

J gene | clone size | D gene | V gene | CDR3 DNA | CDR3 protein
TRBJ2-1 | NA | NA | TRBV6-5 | TGTGCCGGCAGTCCGGGACATGGCGGTCAGGAGCAGTTCTTC | CAGSPGHGGQEQFF
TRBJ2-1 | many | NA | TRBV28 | TGTGCCAGCAGTTCCCCGGGACTCTACAATGAGCAGTTCTTC | CASSSPGLYNEQFF
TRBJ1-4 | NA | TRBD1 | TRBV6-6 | TGTGCCAGCAGTACGGGACAGGACAATGAAAAACTGCTTTTT | CASSTGQDNEKLLF
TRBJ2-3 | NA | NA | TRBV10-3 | TGTGCCATCAGTGTGAGAGCCGGAGCAACAGATACGCAATATTTT | CAISVRAGATDTQYF
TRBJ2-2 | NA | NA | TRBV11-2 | TGTGCCTGCAGCACAAGCACTGGGGAGCTGTTTTTT | CACSTSTGELFF
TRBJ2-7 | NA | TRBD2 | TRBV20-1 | TGCAGTGCTACTACTAGCGGGAGGCCCTACGAGCAGTACTTC | CSATTSGRPYEQYF
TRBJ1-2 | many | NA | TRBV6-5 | TGTGCCAGCAGACTAGCGGCTAACTATGGCTACACCTTC | CASRLAANYGYTF
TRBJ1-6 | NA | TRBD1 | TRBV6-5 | TGTGCCAGCAGTTACTTAAGATTACAGGGGCCAAATGATTCACCCCCCCACTTT | CASSYLRLQGPNDSPPHF
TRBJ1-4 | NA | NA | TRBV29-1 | TGCAGCGTTGAAGCCCTGGCACAGGGTGATGAGAAACTGTTTTTT | CSVEALAQGDEKLFF
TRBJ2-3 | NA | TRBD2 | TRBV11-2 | TGTACCAGCAGCCCCCCGACTAGCGGCAGCACAGATACACGGTATTTT | CTSSPPTSGSTDTRYF
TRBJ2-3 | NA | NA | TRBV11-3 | TGTGCCAGCAACCGGGGTGAGGCAGATACGCAGTATTTC | CASNRGEADTQYF
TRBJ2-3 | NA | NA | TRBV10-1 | TGCGCCAACAGTGCGGCGGGACTCCACATAGATACGCAGTATTTT | CANSAAGLHIDTQYF
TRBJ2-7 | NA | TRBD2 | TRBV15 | TGTGCCACCAGCAGAGCGGCCGGACTAGCGGGATCAGTATGGCAGTACTTC | CATSRAAGLAGSVWQYF
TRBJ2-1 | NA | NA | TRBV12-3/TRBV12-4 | TGTGCTAGTACTACAGGTCAGAGGGGTAATGAGCAGATCTTC | CASTTGQRGNEQIF
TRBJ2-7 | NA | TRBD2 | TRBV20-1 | TGCAGTGCTAGAGATGTGACTAGCGCCACAAGCTCCGAGCAGTACTTC | CSARDVTSATSSEQYF
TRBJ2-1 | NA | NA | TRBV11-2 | TGTGTCAGCAGCCTAGCCGGGAATGAGCAGTTCTTC | CVSSLAGNEQFF
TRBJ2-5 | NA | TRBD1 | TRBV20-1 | TGCAGTGCCCCCCTCGCGGGAAGACAGGGGGAGACCCAGTACTTC | CSAPLAGRQGETQYF
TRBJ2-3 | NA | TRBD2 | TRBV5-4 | TGTGCCAGCAGCTCGCGGACTAGTGGTAGCACAGATAAGCAGTATTTT | CASSSRTSGSTDKQYF
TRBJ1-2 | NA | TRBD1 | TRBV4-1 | TGCGCCAGCAGCCAAGTGGAGGGGGCAGGATACTATGGCTGTACCTTC | CASSQVEGAGYYGCTF
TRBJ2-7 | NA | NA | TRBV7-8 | TGTGCCAGCAGCTTAGGACAGAGAGGTGAAGTGCGGTACTTC | CASSLGQRGEVRYF
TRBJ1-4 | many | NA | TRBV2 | TGTGCCGGCGCCGGCGCAAAACTGTTTTTT | CAGAGAKLFF
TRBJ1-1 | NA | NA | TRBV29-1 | TGCAGCGCTCGACAGGCCCTGAACACTGAAGCCTTCTTT | CSARQALNTEAFF
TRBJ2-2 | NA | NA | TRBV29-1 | TGCAGCGTTGACTGGGGAGATAACACCGGGGAGCTGTTTTTT | CSVDWGDNTGELFF
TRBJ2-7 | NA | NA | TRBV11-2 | TGTGCCAGCAATTCAAGCGGGTTATCCTACGAGCAGTACTTC | CASNSSGLSYEQYF
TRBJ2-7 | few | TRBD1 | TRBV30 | TGTGCCTGCAAACGGGACAGGTCCTACGAGCAGTACTTC | CACKRDRSYEQYF
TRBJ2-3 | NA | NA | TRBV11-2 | TGTGCCAGCAGCCCGCCGGGGGGCAGGGGCACAGATATGCAACATTTT | CASSPPGGRGTDMQHF
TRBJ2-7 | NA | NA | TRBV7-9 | TGTGCCATCAGCATAGGACTAAGCGGGTCCAAGAGGAGCTCCTACGAGCAGTACTTC | CAISIGLSGSKRSSYEQYF
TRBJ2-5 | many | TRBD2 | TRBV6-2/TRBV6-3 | TGTGCCAGCAGGCCGGGACTAGCGGGAGAAGAGACCCAGTACTTC | CASRPGLAGEETQYF
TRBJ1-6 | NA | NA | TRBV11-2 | TGTGCCAGCAGCTTACAGGGCTCCTATAATTCACTCATCCACTTT | CASSLQGSYNSLIHF
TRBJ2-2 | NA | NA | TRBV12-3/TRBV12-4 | TGTGCCGGCAGTTTAACACAGGGCACCGGGGAGTTGTTTTTT | CAGSLTQGTGELFF
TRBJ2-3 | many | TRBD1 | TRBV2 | TGTGCCAGCCGGGACAGGGGAGCAGATACGCAGTATTTT | CASRDRGADTQYF
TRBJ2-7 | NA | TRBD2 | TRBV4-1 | TGCGCCAGCGGACCCCAATGGGGCGGGGGATCCTACAAGCAGTACTTC | CASGPQWGGGSYKQYF
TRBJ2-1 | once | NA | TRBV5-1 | TGCGCCAGCAGCTTGGCACGGGATTCCGGCTCCTACAATGAGCAGTCCTTC | CASSLARDSGSYNEQSF
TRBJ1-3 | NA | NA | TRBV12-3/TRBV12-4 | TGTAGCAGCAGGTCAGGAAACACCATATATTTT | CSSRSGNTIYF
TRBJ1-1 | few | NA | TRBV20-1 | TGCAGTGCCCTCAGAGATGGGGAACTGAACACTGAAGCTTTCTTT | CSALRDGELNTEAFF
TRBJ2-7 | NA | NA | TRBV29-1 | NA | CSVEVASGSYKHYF
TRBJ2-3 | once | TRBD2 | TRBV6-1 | TGTGCCAGAAGTTCCTTAGCGGGAGGGGCAGATACGCAGTGTTTT | CARSSLAGGADTQCF
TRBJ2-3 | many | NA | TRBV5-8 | TGTGCCAGCAGCCCTCGGACAGGCACAGATACGCAGTATTTT | CASSPRTGTDTQYF
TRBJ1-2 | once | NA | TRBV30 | TGTGCATGGAGTCATGGATCTAACTATAGCTACACCTTC | CAWSHGSNYSYTF
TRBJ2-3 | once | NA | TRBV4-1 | TGCGCCAGCAGCCAGATCTCTAGCGCCAGCGATACGCAGTATTTT | CASSQISSASDTQYF